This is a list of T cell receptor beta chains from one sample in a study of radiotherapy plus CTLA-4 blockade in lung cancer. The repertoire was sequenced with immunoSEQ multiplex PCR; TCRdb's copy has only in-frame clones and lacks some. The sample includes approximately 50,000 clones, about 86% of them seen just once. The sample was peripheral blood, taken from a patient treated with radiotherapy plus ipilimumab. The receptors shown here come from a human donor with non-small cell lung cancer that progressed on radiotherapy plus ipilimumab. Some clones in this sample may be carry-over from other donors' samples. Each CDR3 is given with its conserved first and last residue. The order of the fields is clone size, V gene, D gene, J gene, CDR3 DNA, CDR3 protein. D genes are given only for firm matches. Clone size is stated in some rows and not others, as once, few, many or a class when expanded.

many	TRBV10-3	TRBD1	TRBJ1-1	TGTGCCAGCGTCCCACAGGGGTCGAACACTGAAGCTTTCTTT	CASVPQGSNTEAFF
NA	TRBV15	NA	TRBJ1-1	TGTGCCACCAGCAGAGATCCAGGCAGTGAAGCTTTCTTT	CATSRDPGSEAFF
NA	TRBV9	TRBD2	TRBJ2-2	TGTGCCAGCAGGACAAGCGGGGTGAACACCGGGGAGCTGTTTTTT	CASRTSGVNTGELFF
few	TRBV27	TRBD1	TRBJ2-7	TGTGCCAGCAGTTTTGTCCGGGACAGCCCCACCTACGAGCAGTACTTC	CASSFVRDSPTYEQYF
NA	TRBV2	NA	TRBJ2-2	TGTGCCAGCATAAGGGGGGGAAATTCTTACGCGAACACCGGGGAGCTGTTTTTT	CASIRGGNSYANTGELFF
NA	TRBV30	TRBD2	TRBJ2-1	TGTGCCTGGAGTAAAACTAGCGGGGGGCTTCAGTTCTTC	CAWSKTSGGLQFF
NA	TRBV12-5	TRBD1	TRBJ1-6	TGTGCTAGTGGTTTGACAGTACAGGGGTATAATTCACCCCTCCACTTT	CASGLTVQGYNSPLHF
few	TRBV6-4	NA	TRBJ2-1	TGTGCCAGCAGGAGGACTCCCGGGGATGAGCAGTTCTTC	CASRRTPGDEQFF
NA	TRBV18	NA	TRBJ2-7	TGTGCCAGCTCACTCCGGGACACTTCTAACGAGCAGTACTTC	CASSLRDTSNEQYF
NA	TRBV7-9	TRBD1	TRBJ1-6	TGTGCCAGCAGCTCGACCGGGACAGGGAATAATTCACCCCTCCACTTT	CASSSTGTGNNSPLHF
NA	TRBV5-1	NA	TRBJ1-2	TGCGCCAGCAGCTTGCAGGGATTTAACTATGGCTACACCTTC	CASSLQGFNYGYTF
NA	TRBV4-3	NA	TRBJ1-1	TGCGCCAGCAGCCCCACTTTGACGGGGGGAATACGGGCTTTCTTT	CASSPTLTGGIRAFF
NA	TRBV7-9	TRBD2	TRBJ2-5	TGTGCCAGCAGCCCCTTGACGGGACTAGTTGTTGAGACCCAGTACTTC	CASSPLTGLVVETQYF
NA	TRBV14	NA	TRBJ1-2	TGTGCCAGCAGCCTGGACAGAGGAGACTATGGCTACACCTTC	CASSLDRGDYGYTF
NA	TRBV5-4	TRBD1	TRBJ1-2	TGTGCCAGCAGCCCGGGACAGTTAGCTAACTATGGCTACACCTTC	CASSPGQLANYGYTF